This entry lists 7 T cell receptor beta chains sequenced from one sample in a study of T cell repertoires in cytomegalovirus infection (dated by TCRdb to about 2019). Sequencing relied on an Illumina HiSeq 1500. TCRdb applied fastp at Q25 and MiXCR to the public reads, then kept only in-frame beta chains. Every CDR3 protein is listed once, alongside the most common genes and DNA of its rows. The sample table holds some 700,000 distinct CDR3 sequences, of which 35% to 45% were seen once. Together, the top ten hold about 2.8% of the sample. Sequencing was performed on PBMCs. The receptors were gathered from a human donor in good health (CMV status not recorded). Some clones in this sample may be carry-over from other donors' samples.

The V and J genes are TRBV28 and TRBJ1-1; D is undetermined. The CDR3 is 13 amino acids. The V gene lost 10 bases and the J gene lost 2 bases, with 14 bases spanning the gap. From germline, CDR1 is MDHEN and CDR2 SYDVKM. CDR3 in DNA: TGTGCCACCCGGACGGGGATCAACACTGAAGCTTTCTTT. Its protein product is CATRTGINTEAFF.

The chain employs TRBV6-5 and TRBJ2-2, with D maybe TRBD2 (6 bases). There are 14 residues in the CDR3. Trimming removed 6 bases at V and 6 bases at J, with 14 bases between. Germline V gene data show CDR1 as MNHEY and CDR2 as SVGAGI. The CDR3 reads CASRTGGIPGELFF. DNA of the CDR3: TGTGCCAGCAGAACTGGCGGGATTCCCGGGGAGCTGTTTTTT.

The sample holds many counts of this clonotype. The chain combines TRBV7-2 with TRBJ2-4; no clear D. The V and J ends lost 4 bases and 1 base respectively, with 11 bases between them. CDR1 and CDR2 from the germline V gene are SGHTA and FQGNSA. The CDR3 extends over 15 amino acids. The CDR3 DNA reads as TGTGCCAGCAGCTCACGGAAGGTTGCCAAAAACATTCAGTACTTC. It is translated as CASSSRKVAKNIQYF.

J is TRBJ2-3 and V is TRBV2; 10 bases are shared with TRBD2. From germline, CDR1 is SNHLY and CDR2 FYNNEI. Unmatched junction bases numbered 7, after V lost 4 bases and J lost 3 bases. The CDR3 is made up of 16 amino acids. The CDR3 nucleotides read TGTGCCAGCAGTGTCCTAGCGGGGGCCGGGACAGATACGCAGTATTTT. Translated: CASSVLAGAGTDTQYF.

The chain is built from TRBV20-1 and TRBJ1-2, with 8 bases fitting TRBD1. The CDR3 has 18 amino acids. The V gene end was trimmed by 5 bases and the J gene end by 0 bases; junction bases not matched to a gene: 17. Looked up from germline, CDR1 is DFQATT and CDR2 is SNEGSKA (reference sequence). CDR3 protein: CSASLYAPGQGANYGYTF. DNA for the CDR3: TGCAGTGCTTCCCTATATGCCCCAGGACAGGGAGCTAACTATGGCTACACCTTC.

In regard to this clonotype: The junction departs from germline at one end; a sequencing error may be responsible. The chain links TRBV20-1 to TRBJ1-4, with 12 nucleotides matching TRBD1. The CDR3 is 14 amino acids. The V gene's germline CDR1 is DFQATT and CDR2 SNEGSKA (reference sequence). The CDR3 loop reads CIAGDRGRGEKLFF. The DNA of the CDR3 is TGCATTGCTGGGGACAGGGGGCGAGGTGAAAAACTGTTTTTT.

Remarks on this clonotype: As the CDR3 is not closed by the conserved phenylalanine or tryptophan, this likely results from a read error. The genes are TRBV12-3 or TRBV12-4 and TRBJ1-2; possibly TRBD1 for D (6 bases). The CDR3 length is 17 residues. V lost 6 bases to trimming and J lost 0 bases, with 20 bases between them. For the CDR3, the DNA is TGTGCCAGCAGCCCGCCAGGGGCGGGGCTAGCTAACTATGGCTACACCTTA. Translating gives CASSPPGAGLANYGYTL.